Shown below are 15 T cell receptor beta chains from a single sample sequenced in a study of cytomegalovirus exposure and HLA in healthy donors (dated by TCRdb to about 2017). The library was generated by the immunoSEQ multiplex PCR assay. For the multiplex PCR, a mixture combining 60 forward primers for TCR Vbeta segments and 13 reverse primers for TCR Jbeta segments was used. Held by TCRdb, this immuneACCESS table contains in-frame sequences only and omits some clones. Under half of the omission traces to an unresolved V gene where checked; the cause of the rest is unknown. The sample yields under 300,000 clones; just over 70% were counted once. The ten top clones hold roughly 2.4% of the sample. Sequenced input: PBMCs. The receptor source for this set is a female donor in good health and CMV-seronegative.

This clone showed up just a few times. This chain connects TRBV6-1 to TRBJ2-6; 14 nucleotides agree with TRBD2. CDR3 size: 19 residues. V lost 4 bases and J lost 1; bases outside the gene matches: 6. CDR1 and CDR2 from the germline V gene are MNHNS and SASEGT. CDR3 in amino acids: CASSGRRLAGGSGANVLTF. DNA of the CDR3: TGTGCCAGCAGTGGTAGGAGACTAGCGGGAGGGTCTGGGGCCAACGTCCTGACTTTC.

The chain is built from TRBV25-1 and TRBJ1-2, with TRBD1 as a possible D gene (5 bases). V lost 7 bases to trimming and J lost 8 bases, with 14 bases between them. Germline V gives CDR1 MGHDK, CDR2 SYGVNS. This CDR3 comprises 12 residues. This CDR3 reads CASTTGGVGYTF. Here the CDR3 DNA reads TGTGCCAGCACCACAGGTGGGGTCGGCTACACCTTC.

CDR3 amino acids: CASSLRPQGSSYNEQFF. CDR3 DNA: TGTGCCAGCAGCTTAAGGCCCCAGGGGAGCTCCTACAATGAGCAGTTCTTC. The V and J genes are TRBV7-8 and TRBJ2-1, with a weak D call TRBD1 (6 bases). From germline, CDR1 is SGHVS and CDR2 FQNEAQ. V was trimmed by 2 bases and J by 0 bases, leaving 14 bases between them. This CDR3 has 17 amino acids.

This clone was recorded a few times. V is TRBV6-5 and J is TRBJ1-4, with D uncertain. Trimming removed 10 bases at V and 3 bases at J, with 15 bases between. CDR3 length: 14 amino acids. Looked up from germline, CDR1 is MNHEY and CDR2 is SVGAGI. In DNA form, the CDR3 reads TGTGCCACCTCCTCGCGGTCGGCTAATGAAAAACTGTTTTTT. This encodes CATSSRSANEKLFF.

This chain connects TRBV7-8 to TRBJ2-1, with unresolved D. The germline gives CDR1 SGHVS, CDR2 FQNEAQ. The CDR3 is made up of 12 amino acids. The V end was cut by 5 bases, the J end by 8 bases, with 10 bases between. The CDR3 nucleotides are TGTGCCAGCAGCCAGCGCGGCGATGAGCAGTTCTTC. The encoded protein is CASSQRGDEQFF.

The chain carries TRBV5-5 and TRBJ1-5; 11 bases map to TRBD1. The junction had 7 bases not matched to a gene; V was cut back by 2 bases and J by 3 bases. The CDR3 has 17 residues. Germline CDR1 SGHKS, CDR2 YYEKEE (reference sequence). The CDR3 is CASSFAGTGGFNQPQHF. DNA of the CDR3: TGTGCCAGCAGCTTTGCCGGGACAGGGGGATTCAATCAGCCCCAGCATTTT.

The CDR3 spells CSASTQRRVGYEQYF. CDR3 bases: TGCAGCGCATCCACCCAGAGGCGGGTGGGATACGAGCAGTACTTC. The chain uses TRBV29-1 and TRBJ2-7; D perhaps matches TRBD2 (5 bases). CDR3 length equals 15 residues. Germline V gene lookup returns CDR1 SQVTM and CDR2 ANQGSEA. The ends were cut back, 7 bases at V and 4 bases at J, with 23 bases in the middle.

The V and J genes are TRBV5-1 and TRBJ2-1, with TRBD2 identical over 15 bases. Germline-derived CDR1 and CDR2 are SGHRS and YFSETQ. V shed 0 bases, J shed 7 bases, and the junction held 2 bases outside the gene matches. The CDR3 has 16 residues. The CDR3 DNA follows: TGCGCCAGCAGCTTGGGGACTAGCGGGAGGGGGAATGAGCAGTTCTTC. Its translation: CASSLGTSGRGNEQFF.

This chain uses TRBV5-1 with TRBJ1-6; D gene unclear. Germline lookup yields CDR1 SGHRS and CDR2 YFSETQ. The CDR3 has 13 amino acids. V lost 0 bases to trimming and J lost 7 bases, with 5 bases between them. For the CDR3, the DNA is TGCGCCAGCAGCTTGGGCGAGAATTCACCCCTCCACTTT. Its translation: CASSLGENSPLHF.

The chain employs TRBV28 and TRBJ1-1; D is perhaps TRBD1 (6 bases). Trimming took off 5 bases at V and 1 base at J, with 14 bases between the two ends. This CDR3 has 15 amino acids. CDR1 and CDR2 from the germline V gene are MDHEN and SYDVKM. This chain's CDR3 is CASSTPGQRNTEAFF. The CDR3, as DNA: TGTGCCAGCAGTACACCTGGACAGCGGAACACTGAAGCTTTCTTT.

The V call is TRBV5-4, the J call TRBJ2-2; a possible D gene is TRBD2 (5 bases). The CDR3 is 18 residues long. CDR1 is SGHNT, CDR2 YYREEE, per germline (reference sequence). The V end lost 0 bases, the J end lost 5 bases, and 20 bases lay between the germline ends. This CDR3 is CASSLGFGAVDDTGELFF. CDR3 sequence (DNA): TGTGCCAGCAGCTTGGGTTTCGGAGCGGTCGATGATACCGGGGAGCTGTTTTTT.

The CDR3 region has the DNA TGTGCCAGCAACCCCCCCTCGGCTAGCGGGCAGCGGGGCTACGAGCAGTACTTC. Protein product: CASNPPSASGQRGYEQYF. The chain is built from TRBV28 and TRBJ2-7; TRBD2 matches 8 bases. Looked up from germline, CDR1 is MDHEN and CDR2 is SYDVKM. This CDR3 is 18 amino acids long. Unmatched junction bases numbered 20, after V lost 7 bases and J lost 3 bases.

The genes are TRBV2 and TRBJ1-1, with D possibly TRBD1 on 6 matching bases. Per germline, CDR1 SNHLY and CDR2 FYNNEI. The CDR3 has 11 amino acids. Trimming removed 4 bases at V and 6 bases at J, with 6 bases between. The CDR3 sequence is CASSGTAEAFF. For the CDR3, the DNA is TGTGCCAGCAGTGGGACAGCTGAAGCTTTCTTT. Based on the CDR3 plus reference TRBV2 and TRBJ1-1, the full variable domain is EPEVTQTPSHQVTQMGQEVILRCVPISNHLYFYWYRQILGQKVEFLVSFYNNEISEKSEIFDDQFSVERPDGSNFTLKIRSTKLEDSAMYFCASSGTAEAFFGQGTRLTVV.

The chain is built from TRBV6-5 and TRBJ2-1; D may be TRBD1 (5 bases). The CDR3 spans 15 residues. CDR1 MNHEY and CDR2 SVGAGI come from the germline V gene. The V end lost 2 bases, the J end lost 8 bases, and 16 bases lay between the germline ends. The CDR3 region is CASSYTTPGADEQFF. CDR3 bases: TGTGCCAGCAGTTACACGACACCTGGGGCCGATGAGCAGTTCTTC.

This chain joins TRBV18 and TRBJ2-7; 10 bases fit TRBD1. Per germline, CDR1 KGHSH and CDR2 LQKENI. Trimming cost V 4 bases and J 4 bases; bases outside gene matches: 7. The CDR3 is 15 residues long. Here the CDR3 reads CASSLSPGQGYEQYF. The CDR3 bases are TGTGCCAGCTCACTCTCGCCGGGACAGGGGTACGAGCAGTACTTC.